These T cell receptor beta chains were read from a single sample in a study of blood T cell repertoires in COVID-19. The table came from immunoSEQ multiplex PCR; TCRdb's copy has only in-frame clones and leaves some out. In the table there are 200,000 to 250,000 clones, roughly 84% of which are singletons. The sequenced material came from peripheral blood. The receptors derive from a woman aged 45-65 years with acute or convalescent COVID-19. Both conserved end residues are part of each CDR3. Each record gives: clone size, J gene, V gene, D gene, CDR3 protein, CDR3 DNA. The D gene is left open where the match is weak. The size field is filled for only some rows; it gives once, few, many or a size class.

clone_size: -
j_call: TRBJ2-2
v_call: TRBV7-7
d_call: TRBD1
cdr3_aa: CASRRDSHTGELFF
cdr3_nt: TGTGCCAGCAGAAGGGACAGCCACACCGGGGAGCTGTTTTTT

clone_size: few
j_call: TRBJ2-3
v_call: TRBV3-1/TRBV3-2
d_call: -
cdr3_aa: CASSQVRDTQYF
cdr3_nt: TGTGCCAGCAGCCAGGTACGGGATACGCAGTATTTT

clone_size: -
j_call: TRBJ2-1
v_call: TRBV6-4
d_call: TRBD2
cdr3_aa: CASSPSGEEQFF
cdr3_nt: TGTGCCAGCAGTCCGAGCGGGGAGGAGCAGTTCTTC

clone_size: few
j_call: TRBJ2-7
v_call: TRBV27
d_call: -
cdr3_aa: CASSLSQGFHEQYF
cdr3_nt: TGTGCCAGCAGTTTATCCCAGGGGTTCCACGAGCAGTACTTC

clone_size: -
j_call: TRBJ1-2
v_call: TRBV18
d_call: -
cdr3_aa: CASSPLGEPPNYGYTF
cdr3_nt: TGTGCCAGCTCACCACTCGGGGAGCCCCCTAACTATGGCTACACCTTC

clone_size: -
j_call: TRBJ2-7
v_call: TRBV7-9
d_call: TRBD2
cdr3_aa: CASSLDGGAIHEQYF
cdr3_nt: TGTGCCAGCAGCTTAGACGGGGGGGCAATCCACGAGCAGTACTTC

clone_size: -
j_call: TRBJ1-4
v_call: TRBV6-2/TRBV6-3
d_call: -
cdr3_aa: CASSNPIGSAKGGKLFF
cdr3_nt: TGTGCCAGCAGCAACCCGATCGGGAGTGCCAAAGGTGGAAAACTGTTTTTT

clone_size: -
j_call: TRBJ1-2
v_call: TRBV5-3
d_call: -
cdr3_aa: CARSLAGGEYGYTF
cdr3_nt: TGTGCCAGAAGCTTGGCAGGCGGGGAATATGGCTACACCTTC

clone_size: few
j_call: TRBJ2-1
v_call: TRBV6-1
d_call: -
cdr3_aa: CASSEGTGTYNEQFF
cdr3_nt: TGTGCCAGCAGTGAGGGTACGGGAACGTACAATGAGCAGTTCTTC

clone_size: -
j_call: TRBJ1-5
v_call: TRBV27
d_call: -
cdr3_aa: CASNRVGGNQPQHF
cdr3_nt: TGTGCCAGCAATCGGGTCGGCGGTAATCAGCCCCAGCATTTT

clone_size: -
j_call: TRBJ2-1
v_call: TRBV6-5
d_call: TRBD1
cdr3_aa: CASGRGQGGVNEQFF
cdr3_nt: TGTGCCAGCGGCAGAGGACAGGGAGGAGTCAATGAGCAGTTCTTC

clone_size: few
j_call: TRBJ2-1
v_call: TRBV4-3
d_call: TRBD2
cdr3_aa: CASSQRLADYNEQFF
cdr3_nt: TGCGCCAGCAGCCAACGACTAGCGGACTACAATGAGCAGTTCTTC